The TCR beta chain under discussion was sequenced for a study of OX40 agonist ivuxolimab in advanced cancers. Across the whole study: Patients in the trial were receiving intravenous ivuxolimab every 2 weeks, at doses of 0.01 to 10 mg/kg. General observations from the study: Expanded clones were, on average, more numerous in CD8+ T cells than in CD4+. The 0.1-3.0 mg/kg partial responders had among the lowest clonal expansion.

Anyone with autoimmune disease history or systemic immunosuppression was excluded. V shed 1 base and J shed 6 bases, with 19 bases lying between them. This CDR3 comprises 17 residues. The V gene's germline CDR1 is SGDLS and CDR2 YYNGEE. As for this clone: The target antigen is unknown.

Here immunoSEQ multiplex PCR was the method, and the copy in TCRdb shows in-frame clones only, minus some. The repertoire holds under 50,000 clones, with almost 80% as singletons. The sequence came from an adult with an advanced solid tumor such as melanoma, head and neck, liver or kidney cancer. V is TRBV9 and J is TRBJ2-2; D perhaps matches TRBD1 (5 bases). The starting material was CD4+ or CD8+ T cells sorted from blood, obtained in a trial of the OX40 agonist ivuxolimab. The CDR3 reads CASSVFPPQVGAGELFF. The CDR3 DNA follows: TGTGCCAGCAGCGTATTCCCCCCCCAGGTAGGGGCCGGGGAGCTGTTTTTT.